The source of this T cell receptor beta chain is a study of read filtering for tumor transcriptome and immune sequencing. From about 400 ng of RNA, a library with molecular barcoded alpha/delta and beta/gamma adaptors was made. TCRdb processed the reads anew with MiXCR; each CDR3 protein has one entry. The sample lists 100,000 to 150,000 distinct CDR3 sequences; roughly 13% were seen once. Germline CDR1 reads LGHNA; CDR2 reads YSLEER. CDR3 length: 16 amino acids. As regards this clonotype: This may come from a read error, since a much larger clone is one base off.

The clonotype comes from a donor at least 40 years old with multiple myeloma. The chain uses TRBV4-3 and TRBJ2-7; 12 bases line up with TRBD2. The sequenced material came from a population of CD138-negative cells sorted from bone marrow. CDR3 in amino acids: CASSQDLGLAGSEQCF. In DNA form, the CDR3 reads TGCGCCAGCAGCCAAGATCTAGGACTAGCGGGATCCGAGCAGTGCTTC.